These T cell receptor beta chains were read from a single sample in a study of blood T cell repertoires in COVID-19. Profiled with immunoSEQ multiplex PCR; TCRdb holds only in-frame clones, not every one. The sample lists 200,000 to 300,000 clones, around 90% occurring once. Sample: PBMCs or T cells enriched from blood (not recorded which). Receptor source: a man aged 45 to 65 who had been exposed to COVID-19. The CDR3 runs from the conserved cysteine through the conserved F or W. The D gene is left open where the match is weak. Clone size is stated in some rows and not others, as once, few, many or a class when expanded.

clone_size d_call j_call v_call cdr3_nt cdr3_aa
. . TRBJ2-6 TRBV5-1 TGCGCCAGCAGCTTTCGGGGGGCAACTGGGGCCAACGTCCTGACTTTC CASSFRGATGANVLTF
few . TRBJ1-6 TRBV5-1 TGCGCCAGCAGCTTGGCCACGGGGAATTCACCCCTCCACTTT CASSLATGNSPLHF
. . TRBJ2-2 TRBV7-9 TGTGCCAGCCGCAGGTGGTTCGGGACAACTCCAAGGAGAAACACCGGGGAGCTGTTTTTT CASRRWFGTTPRRNTGELFF
. TRBD1 TRBJ1-6 TRBV7-9 TGTGCCAGCAGCGAACAGGGGGAGAATTCACCCCTCCACTTT CASSEQGENSPLHF
. TRBD1 TRBJ2-5 TRBV28 TGTGCCAGCAGTTTACCACAGGGGGCGCGGGAGACCCAGTACTTC CASSLPQGARETQYF
. . TRBJ2-3 TRBV5-1 TGCGCCAGCAGCCCGGGTGCTAGCACAGATACGCAGTATTTT CASSPGASTDTQYF
. . TRBJ2-1 TRBV2 TGTGCCAGCGGAGCTATGAGCTCCTACAATGAGCAGTTCTTC CASGAMSSYNEQFF
once TRBD1 TRBJ2-2 TRBV10-3 TGTGCCATCCGAGGACAGGGAGACACCGGGGAGCTGTTTTTT CAIRGQGDTGELFF
. . TRBJ1-2 TRBV7-2 TGTGCCAGCAGCTTTTTGAGGAACTATGGCTACACCTTC CASSFLRNYGYTF
. TRBD1 TRBJ1-3 TRBV29-1 TGCAGCGTCTGGGGACAGTCCTCTGGAAACACCATATATTTT CSVWGQSSGNTIYF
. . TRBJ1-2 TRBV29-1 TGCAGCGTTCGGCAGGGTACCGTCGGCTACACCTTC CSVRQGTVGYTF
. . TRBJ2-3 TRBV6-1 TGTGCCAGCAGTGAAGCTGTATGGCGGGGAATCACAGATACGCAGTATTTT CASSEAVWRGITDTQYF
once . TRBJ1-2 TRBV28 TGTGCCAGCAGCGGTAAAACAGCTCCCTATGGCTACACCTTC CASSGKTAPYGYTF
. . TRBJ1-2 TRBV28 TGTGCCTCCGACACCCCGGCGTCCCCCTCAAACTATGGCTACACCTTC CASDTPASPSNYGYTF
once . TRBJ2-1 TRBV18 TGTGCCAGCTCACCTAGCGGCGACTCCTACAATGAGCAGTTCTTC CASSPSGDSYNEQFF
. . TRBJ1-1 TRBV11-3 TGTGCCAGCAGCTTAATTCCAGGAGGAACTGAAGCTTTCTTT CASSLIPGGTEAFF
few TRBD1 TRBJ1-2 TRBV28 TGTGCCAGCAGGTACGGGGACAGGGGCATTTGGGATGGCTACACCTTC CASRYGDRGIWDGYTF
. . TRBJ1-1 TRBV18 TGTGCCAGCTCACCAAGGACCCCACAGGGTTGGGACGCTGAAGCTTTCTTT CASSPRTPQGWDAEAFF
. . TRBJ1-2 TRBV28 TGTGCCAGCAGTTCAGACAGGCACGGCTACACCTTC CASSSDRHGYTF
once . TRBJ1-6 TRBV30 TGTGCCTGGAGTGTCGCAGGGGTGAATTCACCCCTCCACTTT CAWSVAGVNSPLHF
. TRBD1 TRBJ2-2 TRBV7-9 TGTGCCAGCAGCTATGACAGGGTGCGCACCGGGGAGCTGTTTTTT CASSYDRVRTGELFF
once TRBD2 TRBJ2-3 TRBV6-5 TGTGCCAGCAGTTATTGGGAGGGGAGCACAGATACGCAGTATTTT CASSYWEGSTDTQYF
few . TRBJ1-2 TRBV7-9 TGTGCCAGCAGCTTAGAGGAGGGAGGTGGCTACACCTTC CASSLEEGGGYTF
few . TRBJ2-2 TRBV7-2 TGTGCCAGCAACTTAGTAGGGGTTGTAAACGCCGGGGAGCTGTTTTTT CASNLVGVVNAGELFF
. TRBD1 TRBJ1-4 TRBV7-2 TGTGCCAGCAGCCCACGGATGGGACAGGGGAATGAAAAACTGTTTTTT CASSPRMGQGNEKLFF
. TRBD1 TRBJ1-1 TRBV6-5 TGTGCCAGCAGTTACTTAACAGGGGGCACTGAAGCTTTCTTT CASSYLTGGTEAFF
. TRBD2 TRBJ2-5 TRBV3-1/TRBV3-2 TGTGCCAGCAGAAGCGGGGGGGCCTTGGAGACCCAGTACTTC CASRSGGALETQYF
. . TRBJ1-5 TRBV7-9 TGTGCCAGCAGCAGGGACTTTAATCAGCCCCAGCATTTT CASSRDFNQPQHF
. TRBD1 TRBJ1-2 TRBV18 TGTGCCAGCTCACCACTGGGACAGGGGGCGCCGAACTATGGCTACACCTTC CASSPLGQGAPNYGYTF
. . TRBJ2-5 TRBV6-4 TGTGCCAGCAGTATTAATACAGGGGAGACCCAGTACTTC CASSINTGETQYF
. TRBD1 TRBJ2-2 TRBV5-1 TGCGCCAGCAGCCTGGGGACAGCGGCCGGGGAGCTGTTTTTT CASSLGTAAGELFF
. TRBD1 TRBJ1-5 TRBV5-6 TGTGCCAGCAGCTTGAGAAGGGGGCTCCGGGGCAATCAGCCCCAGCATTTT CASSLRRGLRGNQPQHF
. TRBD2 TRBJ2-1 TRBV4-1 TGCGCCAGCAGCCAAGCATTGTTAGCGGGGAACAATGAGCAGTTCTTC CASSQALLAGNNEQFF
. TRBD1 TRBJ1-1 TRBV4-1 TGCGCCAGCAGCTCCAACAGGGGATTTGGGGCTGAAGCTTTCTTT CASSSNRGFGAEAFF
. . TRBJ1-2 TRBV6-1 TGTGCCAGCAGTGAACCCAACAGGGAGGGGGGCTACACCTTC CASSEPNREGGYTF
. TRBD1 TRBJ1-4 TRBV5-1 TGCGCCAGCAGCTTGGAGGGGGCTGGCGAAAAACTGTTTTTT CASSLEGAGEKLFF
. . TRBJ2-5 TRBV5-1 TGCGCCAGCAGCTTGATGGGCTCCCAAGAGACCCAGTACTTC CASSLMGSQETQYF
. . TRBJ1-1 TRBV7-8 TGTGCCAGCAGACAAAGGGGGGGAGAAGCTTTCTTT CASRQRGGEAFF
. TRBD1 TRBJ1-5 TRBV12-5 TGTGCTAGTGGTCCCGACAGGGGGCATCAGCCCCAGCATTTT CASGPDRGHQPQHF
few . TRBJ1-1 TRBV5-1 TGCGCCAGCAGCTTGGCAGGGGCCCAGTTGAGTGAAGCTTTCTTT CASSLAGAQLSEAFF
. . TRBJ2-6 TRBV9 TGTGCCAGCAGCGTCTTCTCTGGGGCCAACGTCCTGACTTTC CASSVFSGANVLTF
once TRBD2 TRBJ2-3 TRBV5-1 TGCGCCAGCAGCCCGGGACTAGCGGGGGCAGATACGCAGTATTTT CASSPGLAGADTQYF
. . TRBJ2-3 TRBV14 TGTGCCAGCAGCCCCTCCCTCCTCACAGATACGCAGTATTTT CASSPSLLTDTQYF
. TRBD1 TRBJ2-2 TRBV4-1 TGCGCCAGCAGCCGAAGGTTGGCATCGGGACAGTTGGACGCCGGGGAGCTGTTTTTT CASSRRLASGQLDAGELFF
. TRBD1 TRBJ1-4 TRBV5-1 TGCGCCAGCAGCCCCGGGGCGAGGGGGCTCAATGAAAAACTGTTTTTT CASSPGARGLNEKLFF
. TRBD2 TRBJ2-3 TRBV7-9 TGTGCCAGCAGCTTAGACTGGGCGGGGGGGCTTGCAGATACGCAGTATTTT CASSLDWAGGLADTQYF
once . TRBJ1-2 TRBV7-9 TGTGCCAGCAGCTCTACCCAGGCCCAAGCTCCCAGTGGCTACACCTTC CASSSTQAQAPSGYTF
once . TRBJ1-5 TRBV19 TGTGCCACCCGGACACCTTATAGCAATCAGCCCCAGCATTTT CATRTPYSNQPQHF
. TRBD1 TRBJ2-3 TRBV7-2 TGTGCCAGCAGCCCAGACAGGGCTCGGGCAGATACGCAGTATTTT CASSPDRARADTQYF
. TRBD2 TRBJ2-3 TRBV28 TGTGCCAGCAGTCCGGCCGGGGCGGGAGAGTCAGATACGCAGTATTTT CASSPAGAGESDTQYF
. . TRBJ1-3 TRBV23-1 TGCGCCAGCAGTCCGAAGCCGGGGGTTGCTGCCAGAAACACCATATATTTT CASSPKPGVAARNTIYF
. . TRBJ1-5 TRBV28 TGTGCCAGCGGTTTCGGCGAGGGCGATCAGCCCCAGCATTTT CASGFGEGDQPQHF
once TRBD1 TRBJ2-1 TRBV2 TGTGCCAGCAGTCCACAGGGGGTATCCTACAATGAGCAGTTCTTC CASSPQGVSYNEQFF
. . TRBJ2-5 TRBV5-1 TGCGCCAGCAGCTGGACTCCCCAAGAGACCCAGTACTTC CASSWTPQETQYF
. . TRBJ1-2 TRBV10-1 TGCGCCAGCATAAATGGCTACACCTTC CASINGYTF
. . TRBJ2-7 TRBV12-2 TGTGCAAGTCGCTTAGCTCCGGGACTAGCGGGGTATATCTCCTACGAGCAGTACTTC CASRLAPGLAGYISYEQYF
. . TRBJ1-2 TRBV30 TGTGCCTGGACCCTGCGGGGGGGGCATAGCGGCTACACCTTC CAWTLRGGHSGYTF
. . TRBJ1-5 TRBV28 TGTGCCAGCACCTTAGGCGCCGAGGGTCAGCCCCAGCATTTT CASTLGAEGQPQHF